This passage covers 25 T cell receptor beta chains from one sample sequenced in a study of T cells after yellow fever vaccination. TCRdb re-analysed the 5' RACE reads in MiXCR, keeping a single row per CDR3 protein. The data contain about 170,000 distinct CDR3 sequences, more than 9.5% of them seen just once; the ten biggest clones take up 36%. The specimen comprised CD8+ T cells sorted from PBMCs, sampled 15 days after the yellow fever booster vaccination. The receptors shown here come from a man in his late teens or twenties who received the YFV17D yellow fever vaccine.

Only a few counts were recorded for this clonotype. The chain has TRBV7-9 and TRBJ2-5, with 7 bases lining up with TRBD2. The CDR3 is 14 amino acids. V lost 4 bases to trimming and J lost 4 bases; unmatched junction nucleotides: 6. Germline V lookup: CDR1 SEHNR, CDR2 FQNEAQ (reference sequence). The CDR3 here is CASSSGGTRETQYF. Here the CDR3 DNA reads TGTGCCAGCAGCTCCGGGGGGACTCGAGAGACCCAGTACTTC.

This clonotype was detected only a few times. V and J are TRBV29-1 and TRBJ1-2; unclear D gene. V was cut by 2 bases and J by 4 bases, with 11 bases left in between. Germline CDR1 SQVTM, CDR2 ANQGSEA. There are 13 residues in the CDR3. The CDR3 region is CSVEISTIYGYTF. The CDR3 DNA sequence: TGCAGCGTTGAAATTAGTACGATCTATGGCTACACCTTC.

The chain combines TRBV30 with TRBJ2-7, with 7 positions matching TRBD1. CDR1 GTSNPN and CDR2 SVGIG come from the germline V gene (reference sequence). The CDR3 spans 14 residues. J lost 0 bases, V lost 2 bases, and 4 bases had no gene match. The DNA for the CDR3 is TGTGCCTGGAGTACTCAGGGGGTCTCCTACGAGCAGTACTTC. Protein sequence: CAWSTQGVSYEQYF.

V is TRBV12-3 or TRBV12-4 and J is TRBJ1-1; perhaps TRBD1 as D (6 bases). CDR3 length: 15 amino acids. V gave up 3 bases and J gave up 6 bases, with 17 bases separating them. The CDR3 DNA is TGTGCCAGCAGTTTCACGAAAGTGACAGGCTCTGAAGCTTTCTTT. Residues: CASSFTKVTGSEAFF.

The chain recombines TRBV5-1 with TRBJ2-1; 7 bases line up with TRBD1. This CDR3 has 15 amino acids. V gave up 6 bases and J gave up 3 bases; unmatched junction bases: 9. Germline CDR1 and CDR2: SGHRS and YFSETQ. The CDR3 loop reads CASNPRDRLYNEQFF. The DNA for the CDR3 is TGCGCCAGCAACCCCAGGGACAGACTCTACAATGAGCAGTTCTTC.

This clonotype was picked up many times. The chain combines TRBV18 with TRBJ2-7, with 9 bases that match TRBD1. There are 13 residues in the CDR3. From germline, CDR1 is KGHSH and CDR2 LQKENI. V lost 1 base, J lost 5 bases, and 0 bases stayed unmatched. For the CDR3, the DNA is TGTGCCAGCTCACCACGGACAGGGGACGAGCAGTACGTC. It translates to CASSPRTGDEQYV.

This chain joins TRBV12-3 or TRBV12-4 and TRBJ1-5; D gene unclear. With 5 bases removed from V and 3 bases from J, the gap between germline ends came to 11 bases. This CDR3 region has 14 residues. The CDR3 nucleotides are TGTGCCAGCAGTAGCAGTGAGGTCAATCAGCCCCAGCATTTT. As protein: CASSSSEVNQPQHF.

This clonotype was counted at least ten times. V usage is TRBV6-5 and J usage is TRBJ1-1; D perhaps matches TRBD1 (6 bases). CDR1 is MNHEY, CDR2 SVGAGI, per germline. The V gene lost 5 bases and the J gene lost 1 base, with 8 bases spanning the gap. This CDR3 is 13 amino acids long. The CDR3 here is CASSRGGNTEAFF. CDR3 sequence (DNA): TGTGCCAGCAGTAGGGGGGGGAACACTGAAGCTTTCTTT.

The chain is built from TRBV19 and TRBJ1-1; D is uncertain. Trimming pared 7 bases from V and 4 bases from J, leaving 13 bases between. Germline CDR1 LNHDA, CDR2 SQIVND (reference sequence). The CDR3 extends over 13 amino acids. CDR3 sequence (DNA): TGTGCCAGTAATGAGGGCGGGCGCACTGAAGCTTTCTTT. Protein sequence: CASNEGGRTEAFF.

The rearrangement uses TRBV30 and TRBJ1-1; D is unresolved. CDR3 length equals 10 residues. The ends were cut back, 0 bases at V and 7 bases at J, with 3 bases in the middle. Germline lookup yields CDR1 GTSNPN and CDR2 SVGIG (reference sequence). The DNA for the CDR3 is TGTGCCTGGAGTGTAGTTGAAGCTTTCTTT. It yields the protein CAWSVVEAFF.

The J gene is TRBJ2-1, the V gene TRBV7-3, with TRBD2 matching over 9 bases. Trimming cost V 3 bases and J 7 bases; bases outside gene matches: 7. CDR1 SGHTA and CDR2 FQGTGA come from the germline V gene. The CDR3 has 15 amino acids. The CDR3 region has the DNA TGTGCCAGCAGCTTCGGCGGGGGGGCCGGGAATGAGCAGTTCTTC. Its protein product is CASSFGGGAGNEQFF.

The gene calls are TRBV20-1 and TRBJ2-7; 12 positions agree with TRBD2. Germline CDR1 DFQATT, CDR2 SNEGSKA (reference sequence). The CDR3 runs to 13 residues. After removal of 6 bases from V and 5 bases from J, the junction contained 5 bases not matched to a gene. Here the CDR3 reads CSAPGLAGDEQYF. The CDR3 DNA reads as TGCAGTGCGCCGGGACTAGCGGGCGACGAGCAGTACTTC.

The table lists this clonotype with a few counts. The genes are TRBV14 and TRBJ2-1; 7 nucleotides line up with TRBD2. Trimming cost V 4 bases and J 13 bases; bases outside gene matches: 13. This CDR3 has 14 amino acids. Germline V gene sequence: CDR1 SGHDN, CDR2 FVKESK. The CDR3 spells CASSPLGAGELQFF. CDR3 sequence (DNA): TGTGCCAGCAGCCCCCTTGGGGCGGGGGAGTTACAGTTCTTC.

The genes are TRBV19 and TRBJ2-2, with D perhaps matching TRBD2 (5 bases). CDR1 LNHDA and CDR2 SQIVND come from the germline V gene (reference sequence). V gave up 6 bases and J gave up 1 base, with 12 bases separating them. The CDR3 contains 15 residues. CDR3 in amino acids: CASRMPRGNTGELFF. CDR3 bases: TGTGCCAGTAGGATGCCCCGGGGGAACACCGGGGAGCTGTTTTTT.

This clonotype was recorded a few times. The genes are TRBV9 and TRBJ1-1; D uncertain. V was shortened by 0 bases and J by 1 base, with 10 bases between the two germline ends. This CDR3 comprises 15 residues. Germline CDR1 SGDLS, CDR2 YYNGEE. The CDR3 DNA follows: TGTGCCAGCAGCGTAGGGAGTTATGCGAACACTGAAGCTTTCTTT. This encodes CASSVGSYANTEAFF.

This clonotype was observed a few times. The rearrangement joins TRBV7-9 to TRBJ1-6, with 9 bases that match TRBD1. CDR1 is SEHNR and CDR2 is FQNEAQ in the germline V gene (reference sequence). There are 13 residues in the CDR3. V shed 8 bases, J shed 8 bases, and the junction held 4 bases outside the gene matches. The CDR3 region has the DNA TGTGCCAGCTCGGGACAGGGTGATTCACCCCTCCACTTT. This encodes CASSGQGDSPLHF.

The chain uses TRBV5-6 and TRBJ2-4; the match to TRBD1 covers 7 bases. The CDR3 covers 14 residues. CDR1 and CDR2 from the germline V gene are SGHDT and YYEEEE. The ends lost 3 bases at V and 6 bases at J; junction bases unmatched: 6. CDR3 DNA sequence: TGTGCCAGCAGCTCCTTGGACAGGCGAAACATTCAGTACTTC. Residues: CASSSLDRRNIQYF.

This clonotype showed up just a few times. V usage is TRBV6-5 and J usage is TRBJ2-1, with D perhaps matching TRBD1 or TRBD2 (5 bases each). Germline values: CDR1 MNHEY, CDR2 SVGAGI. This CDR3 is 16 amino acids long. V lost 2 bases, J lost 8 bases, and 19 bases lay in between. The CDR3 is CASSYGSGPPLDEQFF. Here the CDR3 DNA reads TGTGCCAGCAGTTACGGGTCGGGACCCCCTTTGGATGAGCAGTTCTTC.

This clonotype was seen repeatedly, ten times or more. The CDR3 loop is CSARTGTYEQYF. CDR3 bases: TGCAGTGCTAGGACAGGGACCTACGAGCAGTACTTC. The chain recombines TRBV20-1 with TRBJ2-7; 7 nucleotides align to TRBD1. The germline V gene encodes CDR1 DFQATT and CDR2 SNEGSKA (reference sequence). V was clipped by 3 bases and J by 2 bases; unmatched bases: 1. The CDR3 is 12 amino acids.

This clonotype occurred a few times. The chain uses TRBV4-1 and TRBJ2-1, with a tentative D call TRBD2 (6 bases). This CDR3 has 17 residues. The germline gives CDR1 MGHRA, CDR2 YSYEKL. Trimming took off 3 bases at V and 1 base at J, with 16 bases between the two ends. In nucleotides, the CDR3 is TGCGCCAGCAGCCACCCAGTGGGGACTTGGTCCTACAATGAGCAGTTCTTC. This codes for CASSHPVGTWSYNEQFF.

This clonotype appeared a few times. The chain combines TRBV27 with TRBJ2-7; maybe TRBD2 (6 bases). In germline, CDR1 is MNHEY, CDR2 SMNVEV (reference sequence). V was shortened by 4 bases and J by 2 bases, with 9 bases between the two germline ends. The length of the CDR3 is 13 residues. The CDR3 nucleotides read TGTGCCAGCAGTTGGGGGGAAACCTACGAGCAGTACTTC. Translation: CASSWGETYEQYF.

This clonotype was counted only a few times. The chain has TRBV4-2 and TRBJ1-5, with a tentative D call TRBD1 (5 bases). The germline gives CDR1 LGHNA, CDR2 YNFKEQ. The CDR3 has 16 residues. V was trimmed by 1 base and J by 3 bases, leaving 13 bases between them. This CDR3 is CASSQVFGTINQPQHF. CDR3 nucleotide sequence: TGTGCCAGCAGCCAAGTTTTCGGGACCATCAATCAGCCCCAGCATTTT.

This chain uses TRBV5-1 with TRBJ2-2; 11 bases are shared with TRBD1. Germline trimming cut 5 bases from V and 7 bases from J; bases unmatched to any gene: 13. The CDR3 is 17 amino acids. Per germline, CDR1 SGHRS and CDR2 YFSETQ. CDR3 nucleotide sequence: TGCGCCAGCAGTCGGAACATGGACAGGGGGCGCTTCGGGGAGCTGTTTTTT. Translated: CASSRNMDRGRFGELFF.

This chain joins TRBV6-5 and TRBJ2-3; no firm D call. The CDR3 covers 16 residues. CDR1 is MNHEY and CDR2 is SVGAGI in the germline V gene. V was clipped by 3 bases and J by 2 bases, with 15 bases between them. CDR3 in amino acids: CASSYNGWSVTDTQYF. The CDR3 DNA sequence: TGTGCCAGCAGTTATAACGGATGGTCAGTCACAGATACGCAGTATTTT.

This clonotype was counted only a few times. This chain connects TRBV11-1 to TRBJ2-3; weak D call: TRBD1 (6 bases). V was clipped by 5 bases and J by 3 bases, with 18 bases between them. From germline, CDR1 is SGHAT and CDR2 FQDESV (reference sequence). This CDR3 is built from 16 residues. The CDR3 protein is CASSEEVRGRTDTQYF. The CDR3 nucleotides read TGTGCCAGCAGCGAAGAGGTCAGGGGCAGGACAGATACGCAGTATTTT.